Listed below are T cell receptor beta chains from one sample, sequenced in a study of response to subunit inactivated influenza vaccine. One entry per CDR3 protein, called by TCRdb with MiXCR from the RT-PCR reads. The sample records over 150,000 distinct CDR3 sequences, around 9% being singletons. The input for sequencing was non-naive T cells sorted from PBMCs, taken on the day of vaccination. These receptor sequences come from a man aged 50-60 years who received an inactivated influenza vaccine. Each CDR3 is given with its conserved first and last residue. A D gene is named only where the DNA matches it firmly. Size tells how often a clone was seen (once, few, many) or the class of an expanded clone, and some rows leave it out.

d_call j_call v_call clone_size cdr3_aa cdr3_nt
. TRBJ1-6 TRBV20-1 . CSALLTGQNSPLHF TGCAGTGCTTTACTAACAGGGCAGAATTCACCCCTCCACTTT
TRBD1 TRBJ2-1 TRBV5-1 . CASSTQGTGLYNEQFF TGCGCCAGCAGCACGCAAGGGACAGGCCTCTACAATGAGCAGTTCTTC
. TRBJ2-5 TRBV10-3 few CAISEHTGTKETQYF TGTGCCATCAGTGAGCACACAGGGACGAAGGAGACCCAGTACTTC
. TRBJ2-2 TRBV7-9 many CASSLAAGSGELFF TGTGCCAGCAGCTTAGCGGCGGGATCCGGGGAGCTGTTTTTT
. TRBJ2-1 TRBV11-1 few CASSWGLGLQSSYNEQFF TGTGCCAGCAGCTGGGGCTTGGGACTCCAAAGCTCCTACAATGAGCAGTTCTTC
. TRBJ1-1 TRBV28 . CASSFWLQGVAFF TGTGCCAGCAGTTTTTGGCTACAGGGTGTGGCTTTCTTT
TRBD1 TRBJ1-5 TRBV4-1 . CASSQGQGAGQPQHF TGCGCCAGCAGCCAGGGACAGGGGGCAGGACAGCCCCAGCATTTT
TRBD2 TRBJ2-3 TRBV20-1 . CSARDASGSADTQYF TGCAGTGCTAGAGATGCTAGCGGCTCGGCGGATACGCAGTATTTT
TRBD2 TRBJ2-7 TRBV7-6 many CASSLGGGLVYEQYF TGTGCCAGCAGCTTAGGCGGGGGGCTGGTGTACGAGCAGTACTTC
TRBD2 TRBJ2-3 TRBV14 many CASSQLAGGSTDTQYF TGTGCCAGCAGCCAGTTGGCGGGGGGTAGCACAGATACGCAGTATTTT
. TRBJ2-1 TRBV5-1 few CASSTFGERGEQFF TGCGCCAGCAGCACCTTTGGAGAACGGGGTGAGCAGTTCTTC
TRBD1 TRBJ2-1 TRBV20-1 many CSAQPLGQGVHNEQFF TGCAGTGCCCAGCCCCTCGGACAGGGGGTACACAATGAGCAGTTCTTC
TRBD2 TRBJ2-4 TRBV24-1 . CATSNGLAGGNIQYF TGTGCCACCAGCAATGGGCTAGCGGGGGGAAACATTCAGTACTTC
TRBD1 TRBJ2-1 TRBV10-3 few CAISLRDRGGEQFF TGTGCCATCAGTCTACGGGACAGGGGTGGCGAGCAGTTCTTC
TRBD1 TRBJ2-7 TRBV4-1 many CASSQVKAGQGSYEQYF TGCGCCAGCAGCCAAGTAAAGGCGGGACAGGGGTCTTACGAGCAGTACTTC
. TRBJ2-2 TRBV27 . CLLFWLGENNTGELFF TGTTTACTCTTTTGGTTGGGGGAAAATAACACCGGGGAGCTGTTTTTT
TRBD1 TRBJ1-1 TRBV25-1 . CASSDPGGGTEAFF TGTGCCAGCAGTGACCCAGGGGGAGGGACTGAAGCTTTCTTT
. TRBJ2-7 TRBV12-3/TRBV12-4 . CASSLRAGAEQYF TGTGCCAGCAGTTTACGGGCAGGGGCCGAGCAGTACTTC
. TRBJ1-1 TRBV25-1 many CASSDRQPNTEAFF TGTGCCAGCAGTGATAGACAGCCGAACACTGAAGCTTTCTTT
. TRBJ2-3 TRBV5-1 many CASSLAQAPSTDTQYF TGCGCCAGCAGCTTGGCCCAGGCACCCAGCACAGATACGCAGTATTTT
TRBD1 TRBJ2-1 TRBV20-1 . CSARGGQGIYNEQFF TGCAGTGCTAGAGGGGGACAGGGGATCTACAATGAGCAGTTCTTC
. TRBJ1-6 TRBV7-8 many CASSLERMNSPLHF TGTGCCAGCAGCTTAGAGCGGATGAATTCACCCCTCCACTTT
. TRBJ2-7 TRBV9 . CASSVAAQGTGEQYF TGTGCCAGCAGCGTAGCGGCGCAGGGTACCGGCGAGCAGTACTTC
TRBD2 TRBJ2-1 TRBV27 . CASSLRLAGGPEQFF TGTGCCAGCAGTTTACGACTAGCGGGGGGCCCAGAGCAGTTCTTC
. TRBJ1-2 TRBV4-2 . CASSQAGQGGGYTF TGTGCCAGCAGCCAAGCAGGCCAGGGTGGTGGCTACACCTTC